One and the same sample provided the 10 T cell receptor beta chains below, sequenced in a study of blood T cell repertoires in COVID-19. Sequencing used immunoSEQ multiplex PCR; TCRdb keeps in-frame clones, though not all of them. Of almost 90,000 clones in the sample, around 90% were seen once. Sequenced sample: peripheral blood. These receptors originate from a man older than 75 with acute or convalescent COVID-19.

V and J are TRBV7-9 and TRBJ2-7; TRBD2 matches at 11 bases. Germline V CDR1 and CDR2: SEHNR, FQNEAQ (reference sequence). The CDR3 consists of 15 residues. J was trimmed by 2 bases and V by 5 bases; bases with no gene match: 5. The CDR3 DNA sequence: TGTGCCAGCAGCCCTGGGACTAGCGGAACCTACGAGCAGTACTTC. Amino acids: CASSPGTSGTYEQYF.

The CDR3 nucleotides are TGCGCCAGCAGCTTAGACAGTTTCTACGAGCAGTACTTC. Residues: CASSLDSFYEQYF. The chain uses TRBV5-1 and TRBJ2-7, with D perhaps matching TRBD1 (5 bases). The CDR3 has 13 amino acids. V gave up 2 bases and J gave up 3 bases, with 9 bases separating them. The germline gives CDR1 SGHRS, CDR2 YFSETQ.

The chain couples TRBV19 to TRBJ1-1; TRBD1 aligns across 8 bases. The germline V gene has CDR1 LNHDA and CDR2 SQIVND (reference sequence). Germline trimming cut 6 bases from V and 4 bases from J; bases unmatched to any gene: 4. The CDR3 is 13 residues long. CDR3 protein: CASRNRGITEAFF. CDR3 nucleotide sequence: TGTGCCAGTAGAAACAGGGGGATCACTGAAGCTTTCTTT.

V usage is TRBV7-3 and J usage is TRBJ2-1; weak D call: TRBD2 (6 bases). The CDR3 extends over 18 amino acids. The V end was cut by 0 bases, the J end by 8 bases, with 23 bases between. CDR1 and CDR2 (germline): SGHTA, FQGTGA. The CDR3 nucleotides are TGTGCCAGCAGCTTAACTGGGGGTGGGGGGTCTAGCTGGCATGAGCAGTTCTTC. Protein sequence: CASSLTGGGGSSWHEQFF. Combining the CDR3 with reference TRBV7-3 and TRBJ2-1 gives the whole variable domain GAGVSQTPSNKVTEKGKYVELRCDPISGHTALYWYRQSLGQGPEFLIYFQGTGAADDSGLPNDRFFAVRPEGSVSTLKIQRTERGDSAVYLCASSLTGGGGSSWHEQFFGPGTRLTVL.

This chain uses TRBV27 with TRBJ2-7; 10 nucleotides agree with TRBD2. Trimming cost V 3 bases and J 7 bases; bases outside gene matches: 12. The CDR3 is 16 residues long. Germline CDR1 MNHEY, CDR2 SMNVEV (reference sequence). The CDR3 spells CASSLYWTSGRGEQYF. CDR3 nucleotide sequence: TGTGCCAGCAGTTTGTATTGGACTAGCGGCCGCGGGGAGCAGTACTTC.

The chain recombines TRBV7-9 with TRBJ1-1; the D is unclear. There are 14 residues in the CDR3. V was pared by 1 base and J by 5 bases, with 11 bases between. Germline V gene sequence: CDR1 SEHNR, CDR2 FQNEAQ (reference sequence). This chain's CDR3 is CASSLDGGLTEAFF. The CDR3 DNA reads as TGTGCCAGCAGCTTAGATGGAGGGTTAACTGAAGCTTTCTTT.

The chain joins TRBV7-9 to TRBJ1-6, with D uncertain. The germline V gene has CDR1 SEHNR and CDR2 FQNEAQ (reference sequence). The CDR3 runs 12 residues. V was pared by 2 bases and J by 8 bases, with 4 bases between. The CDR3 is CASSLQDSPLHF. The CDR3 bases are TGTGCCAGCAGCTTACAGGATTCACCCCTCCACTTT.

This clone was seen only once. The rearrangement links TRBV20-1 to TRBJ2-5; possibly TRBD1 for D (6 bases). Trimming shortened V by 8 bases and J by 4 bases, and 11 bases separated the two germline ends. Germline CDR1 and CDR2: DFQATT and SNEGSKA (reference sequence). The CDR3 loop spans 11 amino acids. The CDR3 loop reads CSTGWRETQYF. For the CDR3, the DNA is TGCAGTACAGGGTGGAGAGAGACCCAGTACTTC.

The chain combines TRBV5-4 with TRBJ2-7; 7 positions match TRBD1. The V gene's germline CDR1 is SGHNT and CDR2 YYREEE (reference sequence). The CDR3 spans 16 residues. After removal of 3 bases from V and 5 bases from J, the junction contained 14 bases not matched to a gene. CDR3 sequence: CASSSRTGTAPNEQYF. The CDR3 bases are TGTGCCAGCAGCTCCAGAACCGGGACAGCCCCTAACGAGCAGTACTTC.

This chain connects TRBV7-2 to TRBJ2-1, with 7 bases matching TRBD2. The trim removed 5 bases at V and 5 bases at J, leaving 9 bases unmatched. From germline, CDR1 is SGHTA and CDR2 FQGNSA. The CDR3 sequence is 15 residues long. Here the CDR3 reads CASSRTGLQNNEQFF. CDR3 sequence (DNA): TGTGCCAGCAGCCGCACGGGACTACAGAACAATGAGCAGTTCTTC.